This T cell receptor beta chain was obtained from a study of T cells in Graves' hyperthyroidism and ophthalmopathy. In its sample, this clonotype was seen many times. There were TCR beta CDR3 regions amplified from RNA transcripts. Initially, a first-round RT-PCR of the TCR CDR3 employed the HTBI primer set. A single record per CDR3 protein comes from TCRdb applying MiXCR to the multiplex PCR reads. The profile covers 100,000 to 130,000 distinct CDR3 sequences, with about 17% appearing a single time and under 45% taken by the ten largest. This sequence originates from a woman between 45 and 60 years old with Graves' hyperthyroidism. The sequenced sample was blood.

CDR3 in DNA: TGTGCCAGTAGTATTGGCATTTACTCCTACGAGCAGTACTTC. Protein product: CASSIGIYSYEQYF. This chain joins TRBV19 and TRBJ2-7; no clear D gene. Germline V gene lookup returns CDR1 LNHDA and CDR2 SQIVND (reference sequence). Between the trimmed V and J ends, which lost 3 bases and 0 bases, there was a span of 9 bases. This CDR3 has 14 residues.